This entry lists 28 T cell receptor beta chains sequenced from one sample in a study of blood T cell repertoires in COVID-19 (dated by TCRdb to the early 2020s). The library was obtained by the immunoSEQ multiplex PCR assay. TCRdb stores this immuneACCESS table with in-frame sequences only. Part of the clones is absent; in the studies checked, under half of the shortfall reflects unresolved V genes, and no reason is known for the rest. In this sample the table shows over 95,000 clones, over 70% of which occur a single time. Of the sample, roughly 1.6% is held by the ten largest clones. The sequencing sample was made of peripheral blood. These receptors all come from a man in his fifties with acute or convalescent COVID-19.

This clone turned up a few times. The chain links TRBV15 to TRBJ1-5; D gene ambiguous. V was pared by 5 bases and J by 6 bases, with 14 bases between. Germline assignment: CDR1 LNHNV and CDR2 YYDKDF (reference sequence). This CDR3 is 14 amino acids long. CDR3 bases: TGTGCCACCAGCGCCACAGACGCTTTTCAGCCCCAGCATTTT. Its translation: CATSATDAFQPQHF.

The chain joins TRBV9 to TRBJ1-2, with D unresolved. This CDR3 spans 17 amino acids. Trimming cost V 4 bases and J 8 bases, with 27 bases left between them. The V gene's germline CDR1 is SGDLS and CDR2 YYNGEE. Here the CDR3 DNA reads TGTGCCAGCAGCCCGCACCCGACTAATCCGGATGTTCGGGGCTACACCTTC. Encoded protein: CASSPHPTNPDVRGYTF. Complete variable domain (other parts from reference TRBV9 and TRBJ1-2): DSGVTQTPKHLITATGQRVTLRCSPRSGDLSVYWYQQSLDQGLQFLIQYYNGEERAKGNILERFSAQQFPDLHSELNLSSLELGDSALYFCASSPHPTNPDVRGYTFGSGTRLTVV.

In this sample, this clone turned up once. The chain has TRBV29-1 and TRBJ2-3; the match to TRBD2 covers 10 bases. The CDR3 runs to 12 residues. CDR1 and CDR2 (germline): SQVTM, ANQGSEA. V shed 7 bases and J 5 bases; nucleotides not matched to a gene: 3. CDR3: CSGAGGLDTQYF. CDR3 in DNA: TGCAGCGGAGCGGGGGGGCTAGATACGCAGTATTTT.

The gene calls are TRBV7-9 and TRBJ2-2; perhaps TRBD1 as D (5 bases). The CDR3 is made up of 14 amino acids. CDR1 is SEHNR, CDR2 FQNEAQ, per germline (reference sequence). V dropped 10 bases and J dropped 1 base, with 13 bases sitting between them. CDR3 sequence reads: CAIKGLVNTGELFF. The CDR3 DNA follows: TGTGCCATCAAGGGGTTAGTGAACACCGGGGAGCTGTTTTTT.

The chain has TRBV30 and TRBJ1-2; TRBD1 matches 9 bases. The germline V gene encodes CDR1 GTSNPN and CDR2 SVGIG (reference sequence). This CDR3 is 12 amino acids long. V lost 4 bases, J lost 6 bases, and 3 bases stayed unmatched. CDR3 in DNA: TGTGCCTGGAAGGGGACAGGGAATGGCTACACCTTC. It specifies CAWKGTGNGYTF. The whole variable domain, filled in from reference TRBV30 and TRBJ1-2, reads SQTIHQWPATLVQPVGSPLSLECTVEGTSNPNLYWYRQAAGRGLQLLFYSVGIGQISSEVPQNLSASRPQDRQFILSSKKLLLSDSGFYLCAWKGTGNGYTFGSGTRLTVV.

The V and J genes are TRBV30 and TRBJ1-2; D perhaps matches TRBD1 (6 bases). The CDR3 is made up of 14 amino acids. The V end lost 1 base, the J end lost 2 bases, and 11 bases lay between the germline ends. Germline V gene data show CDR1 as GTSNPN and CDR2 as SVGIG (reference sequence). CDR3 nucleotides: TGTGCCTGGAGTGCACAGGGCTGGAACTATGGCTACACCTTC. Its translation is CAWSAQGWNYGYTF. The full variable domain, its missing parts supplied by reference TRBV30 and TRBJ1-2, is SQTIHQWPATLVQPVGSPLSLECTVEGTSNPNLYWYRQAAGRGLQLLFYSVGIGQISSEVPQNLSASRPQDRQFILSSKKLLLSDSGFYLCAWSAQGWNYGYTFGSGTRLTVV.

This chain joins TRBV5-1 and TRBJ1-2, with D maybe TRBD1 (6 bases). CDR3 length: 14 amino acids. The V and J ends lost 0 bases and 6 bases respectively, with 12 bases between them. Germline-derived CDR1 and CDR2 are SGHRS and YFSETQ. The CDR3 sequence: CASSLAGQSDGYTF. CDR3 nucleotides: TGCGCCAGCAGCTTGGCTGGACAGTCGGATGGCTACACCTTC.

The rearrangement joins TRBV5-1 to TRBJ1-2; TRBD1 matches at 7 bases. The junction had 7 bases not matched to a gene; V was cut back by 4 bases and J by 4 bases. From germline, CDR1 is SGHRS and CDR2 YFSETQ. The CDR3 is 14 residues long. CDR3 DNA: TGCGCCAGCAGCACAAACAGGGGCACCTATGGCTACACCTTC. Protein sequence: CASSTNRGTYGYTF.

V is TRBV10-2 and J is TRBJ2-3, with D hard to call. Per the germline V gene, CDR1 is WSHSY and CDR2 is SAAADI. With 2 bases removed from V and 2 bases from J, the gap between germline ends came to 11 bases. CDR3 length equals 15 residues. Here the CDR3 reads CASSEIQITTDTQYF. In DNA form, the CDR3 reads TGCGCCAGCAGTGAGATACAGATAACCACAGATACGCAGTATTTT.

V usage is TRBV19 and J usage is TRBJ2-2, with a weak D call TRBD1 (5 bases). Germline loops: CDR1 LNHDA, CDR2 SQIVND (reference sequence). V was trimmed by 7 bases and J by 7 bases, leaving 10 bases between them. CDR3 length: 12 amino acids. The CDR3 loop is CASTGLNGELFF. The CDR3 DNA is TGTGCCAGTACAGGGTTAAACGGGGAGCTGTTTTTT.

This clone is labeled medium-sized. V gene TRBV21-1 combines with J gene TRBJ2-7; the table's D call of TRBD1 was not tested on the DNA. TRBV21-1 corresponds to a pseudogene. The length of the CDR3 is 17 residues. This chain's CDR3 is CASSNASHKGQAYEQYF. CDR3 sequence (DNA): TGTGCCAGCAGCAACGCCTCGCATAAAGGACAGGCCTACGAGCAGTACTTC.

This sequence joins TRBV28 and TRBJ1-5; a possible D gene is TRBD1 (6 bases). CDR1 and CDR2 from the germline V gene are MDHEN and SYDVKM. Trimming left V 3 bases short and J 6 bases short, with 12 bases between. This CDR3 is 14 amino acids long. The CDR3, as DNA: TGTGCCAGCAGTTTGGGGCAGGGGAGTCAGCCCCAGCATTTT. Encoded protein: CASSLGQGSQPQHF.

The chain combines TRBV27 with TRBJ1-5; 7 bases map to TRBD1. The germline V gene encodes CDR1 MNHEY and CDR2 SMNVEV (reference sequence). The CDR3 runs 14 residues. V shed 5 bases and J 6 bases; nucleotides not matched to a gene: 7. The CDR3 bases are TGTGCCAGCAGTAGAGGGGGCTCGGGTCAGCCCCAGCATTTT. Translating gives CASSRGGSGQPQHF.

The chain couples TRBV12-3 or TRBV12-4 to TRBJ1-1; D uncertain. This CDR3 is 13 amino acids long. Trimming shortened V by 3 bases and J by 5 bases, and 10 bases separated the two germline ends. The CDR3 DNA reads TGTGCCAGCAGTTTCGAGAGGGTGACTGAAGCTTTCTTT. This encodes CASSFERVTEAFF.

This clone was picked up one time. The CDR3: CARSGRRTSYNEQFF. The DNA for the CDR3 is TGTGCCAGAAGCGGCCGGAGGACCTCCTACAATGAGCAGTTCTTC. The rearrangement joins TRBV5-3 to TRBJ2-1, with D perhaps TRBD2 (5 bases). TRBV5-3 is given ORF status, its function remaining uncertain. This CDR3 is 15 amino acids long. Trimming removed 4 bases at V and 0 bases at J, with 11 bases between.

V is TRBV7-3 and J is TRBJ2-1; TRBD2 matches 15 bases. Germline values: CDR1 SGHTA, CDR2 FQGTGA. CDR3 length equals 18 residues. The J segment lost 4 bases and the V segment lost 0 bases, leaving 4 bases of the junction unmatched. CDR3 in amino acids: CASSLTGLAGGEYNEQFF. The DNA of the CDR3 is TGTGCCAGCAGCTTAACGGGACTAGCGGGGGGAGAGTACAATGAGCAGTTCTTC.

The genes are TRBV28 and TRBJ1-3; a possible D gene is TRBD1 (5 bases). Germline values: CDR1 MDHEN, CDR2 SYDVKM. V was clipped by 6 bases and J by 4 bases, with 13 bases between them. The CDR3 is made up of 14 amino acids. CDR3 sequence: CASSLGGPGNTIYF. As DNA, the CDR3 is TGTGCCAGCAGCCTCGGGGGTCCCGGAAACACCATATATTTT. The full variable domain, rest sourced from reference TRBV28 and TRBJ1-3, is DVKVTQSSRYLVKRTGEKVFLECVQDMDHENMFWYRQDPGLGLRLIYFSYDVKMKEKGDIPEGYSVSREKKERFSLILESASTNQTSMYLCASSLGGPGNTIYFGEGSWLTVV.

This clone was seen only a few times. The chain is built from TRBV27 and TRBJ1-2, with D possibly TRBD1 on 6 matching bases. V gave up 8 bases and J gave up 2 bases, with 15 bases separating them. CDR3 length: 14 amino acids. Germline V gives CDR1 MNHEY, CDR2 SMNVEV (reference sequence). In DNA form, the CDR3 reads TGTGCCAGCTCGTCCTGGGACAAAAACTATGGCTACACCTTC. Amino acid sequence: CASSSWDKNYGYTF.

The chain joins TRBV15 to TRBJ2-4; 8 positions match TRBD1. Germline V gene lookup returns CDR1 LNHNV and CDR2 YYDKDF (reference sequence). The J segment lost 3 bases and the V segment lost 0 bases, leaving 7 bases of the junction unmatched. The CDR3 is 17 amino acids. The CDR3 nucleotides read TGTGCCACCAGCAGAGAGAGGACAGGGTCGGGCAAAAACATTCAGTACTTC. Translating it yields CATSRERTGSGKNIQYF.

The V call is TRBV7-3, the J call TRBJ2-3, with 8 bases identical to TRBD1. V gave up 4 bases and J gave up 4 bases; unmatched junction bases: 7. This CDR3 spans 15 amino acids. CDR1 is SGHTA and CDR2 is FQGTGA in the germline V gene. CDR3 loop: CASSSTGVRADTQYF. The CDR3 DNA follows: TGTGCCAGCAGCTCGACAGGGGTTCGCGCAGATACGCAGTATTTT.

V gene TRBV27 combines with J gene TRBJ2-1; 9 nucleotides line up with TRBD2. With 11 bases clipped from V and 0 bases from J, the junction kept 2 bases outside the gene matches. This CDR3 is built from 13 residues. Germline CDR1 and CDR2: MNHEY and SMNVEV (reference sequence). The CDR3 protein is CAAGGSSYNEQFF. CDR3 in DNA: TGTGCCGCGGGAGGGAGCTCCTACAATGAGCAGTTCTTC.

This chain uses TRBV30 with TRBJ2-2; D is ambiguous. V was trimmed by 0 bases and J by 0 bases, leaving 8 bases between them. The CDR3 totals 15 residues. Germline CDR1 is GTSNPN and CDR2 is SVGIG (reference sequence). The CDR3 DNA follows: TGTGCCTGGAGTGTAAACAGTGCGAACACCGGGGAGCTGTTTTTT. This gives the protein CAWSVNSANTGELFF.

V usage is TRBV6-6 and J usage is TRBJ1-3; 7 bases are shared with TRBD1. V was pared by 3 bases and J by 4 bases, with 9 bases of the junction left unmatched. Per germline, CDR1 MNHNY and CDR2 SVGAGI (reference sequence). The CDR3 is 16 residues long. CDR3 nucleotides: TGTGCCAGCAGTTATTCCGACAGGGTGGGAGGAAACACCATATATTTT. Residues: CASSYSDRVGGNTIYF.

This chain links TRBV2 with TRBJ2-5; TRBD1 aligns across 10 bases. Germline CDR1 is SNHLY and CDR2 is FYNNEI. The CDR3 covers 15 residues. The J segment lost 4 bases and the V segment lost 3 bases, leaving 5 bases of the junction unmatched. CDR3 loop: CASSDGTGASETQYF. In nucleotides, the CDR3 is TGTGCCAGCAGTGATGGGACAGGGGCCTCAGAGACCCAGTACTTC.

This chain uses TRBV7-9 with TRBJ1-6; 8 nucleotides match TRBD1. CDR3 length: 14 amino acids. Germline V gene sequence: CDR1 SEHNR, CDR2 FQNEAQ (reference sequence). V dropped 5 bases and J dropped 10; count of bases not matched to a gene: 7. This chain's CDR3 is CASSPGTGGSPLHF. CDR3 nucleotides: TGTGCCAGCAGCCCGGGGACAGGTGGGTCACCCCTCCACTTT.

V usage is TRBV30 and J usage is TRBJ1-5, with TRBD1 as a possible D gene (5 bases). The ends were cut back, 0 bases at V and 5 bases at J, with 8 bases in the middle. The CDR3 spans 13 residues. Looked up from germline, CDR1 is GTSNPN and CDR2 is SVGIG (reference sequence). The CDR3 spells CAWSVGDYQPQHF. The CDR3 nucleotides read TGTGCCTGGAGTGTAGGGGATTATCAGCCCCAGCATTTT.

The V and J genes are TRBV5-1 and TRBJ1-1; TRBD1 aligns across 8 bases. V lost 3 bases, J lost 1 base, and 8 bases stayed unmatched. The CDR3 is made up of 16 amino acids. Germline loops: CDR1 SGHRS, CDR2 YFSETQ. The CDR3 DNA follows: TGCGCCAGCAGCTCGGGACAGGTGACGACGAACACTGAAGCTTTCTTT. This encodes CASSSGQVTTNTEAFF.

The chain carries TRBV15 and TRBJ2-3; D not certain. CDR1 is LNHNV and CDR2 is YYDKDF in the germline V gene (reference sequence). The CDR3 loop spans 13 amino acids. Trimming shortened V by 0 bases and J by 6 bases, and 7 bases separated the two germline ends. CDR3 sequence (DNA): TGTGCCACCAGCAGAGATCAGATGGATACGCAGTATTTT. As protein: CATSRDQMDTQYF.